This T cell receptor beta chain emerged from a study of Graves' ophthalmopathy and Graves' hyperthyroidism. RNA transcripts served as template for amplifying TCR beta CDR3 sequences. RT-PCR with HTBI primers came first, then second-round multiplex PCR. TCRdb re-derived calls from the multiplex PCR reads in MiXCR, one entry per CDR3 protein. The data show about 590,000 distinct CDR3 sequences, roughly 39% seen once. J lost 3 bases, V lost 6 bases, and 2 bases had no gene match. The germline CDR1 and CDR2 sequences are SQVTM and ANQGSEA. This CDR3 spans 11 amino acids. There are many counts of this clonotype.

This chain joins TRBV29-1 and TRBJ2-7; 7 bases fit TRBD1. The sequence was obtained from an adult man with Graves' hyperthyroidism. What was sequenced was peripheral blood or thyroid tissue (not recorded which). The CDR3 region is CSVGQSYEQYF. The CDR3 region has the DNA TGCAGCGTGGGACAGAGCTACGAGCAGTACTTC.